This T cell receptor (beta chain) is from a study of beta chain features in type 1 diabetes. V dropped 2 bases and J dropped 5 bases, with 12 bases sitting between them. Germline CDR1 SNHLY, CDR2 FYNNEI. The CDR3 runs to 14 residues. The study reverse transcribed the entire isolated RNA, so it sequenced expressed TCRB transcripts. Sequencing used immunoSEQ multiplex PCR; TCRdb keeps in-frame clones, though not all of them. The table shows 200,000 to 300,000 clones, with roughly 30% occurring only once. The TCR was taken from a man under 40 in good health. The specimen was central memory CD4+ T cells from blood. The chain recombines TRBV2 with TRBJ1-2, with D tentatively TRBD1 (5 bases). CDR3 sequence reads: CASSESRENYGYTF. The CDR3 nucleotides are TGTGCCAGCAGTGAAAGCAGGGAGAATTATGGCTACACCTTC.